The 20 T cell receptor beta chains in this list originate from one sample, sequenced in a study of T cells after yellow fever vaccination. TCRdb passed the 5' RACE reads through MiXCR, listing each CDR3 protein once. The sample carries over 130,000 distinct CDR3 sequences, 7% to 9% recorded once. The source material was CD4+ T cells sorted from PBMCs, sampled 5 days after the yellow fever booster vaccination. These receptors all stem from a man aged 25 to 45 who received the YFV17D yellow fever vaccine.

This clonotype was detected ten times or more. CDR3 region: CATSEFSGQGFNEQFF. CDR3 nucleotides: TGTGCCACCAGTGAATTTTCGGGACAGGGGTTCAATGAGCAGTTCTTC. The genes are TRBV24-1 and TRBJ2-1; 10 bases map to TRBD1. The trim removed 4 bases at V and 6 bases at J, leaving 8 bases unmatched. This CDR3 contains 16 residues. In germline, CDR1 is KGHDR, CDR2 SFDVKD.

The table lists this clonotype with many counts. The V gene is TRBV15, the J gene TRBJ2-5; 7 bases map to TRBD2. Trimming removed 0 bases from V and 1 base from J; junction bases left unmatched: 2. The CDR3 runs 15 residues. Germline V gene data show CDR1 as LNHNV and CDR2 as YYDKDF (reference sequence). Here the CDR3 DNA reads TGTGCCACCAGCAGAGACGCTAGCGGCCAAGAGACCCAGTACTTC. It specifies CATSRDASGQETQYF.

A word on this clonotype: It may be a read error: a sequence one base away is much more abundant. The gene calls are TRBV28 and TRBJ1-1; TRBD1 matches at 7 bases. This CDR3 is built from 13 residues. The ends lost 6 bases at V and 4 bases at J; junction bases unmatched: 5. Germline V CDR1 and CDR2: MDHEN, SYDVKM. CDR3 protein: CASSTTGVTEAFF. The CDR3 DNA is TGTGCCAGCAGCACCACAGGGGTCACTGAAGCTTTCTTT. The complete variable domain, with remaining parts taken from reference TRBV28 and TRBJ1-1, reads DVKVTQSSRYLVKRTGEKVFLECVQDMDHENMFWYRQDPGLGLRLIYFSYDVKMKEKGDIPEGYSVSREKKERFSLILESASTNQTSMYLCASSTTGVTEAFFGQGTRLTVV.

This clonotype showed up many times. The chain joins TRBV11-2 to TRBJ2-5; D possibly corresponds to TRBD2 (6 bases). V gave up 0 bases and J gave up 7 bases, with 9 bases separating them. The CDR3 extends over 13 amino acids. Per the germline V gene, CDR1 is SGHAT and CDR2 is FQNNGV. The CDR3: CASSLEPEGTQYF. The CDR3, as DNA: TGTGCCAGCAGCTTAGAACCGGAGGGGACCCAGTACTTC.

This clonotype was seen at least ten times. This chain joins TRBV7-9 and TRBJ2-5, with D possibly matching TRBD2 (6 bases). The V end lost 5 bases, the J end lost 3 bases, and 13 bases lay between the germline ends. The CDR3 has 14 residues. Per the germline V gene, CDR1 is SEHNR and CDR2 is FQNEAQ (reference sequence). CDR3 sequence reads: CASSGGTLKETQYF. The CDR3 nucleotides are TGTGCCAGCAGCGGCGGGACTCTTAAAGAGACCCAGTACTTC. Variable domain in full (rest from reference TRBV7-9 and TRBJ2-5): DTGVSQNPRHKITKRGQNVTFRCDPISEHNRLYWYRQTLGQGPEFLTYFQNEAQLEKSRLLSDRFSAERPKGSFSTLEIQRTEQGDSAMYLCASSGGTLKETQYFGPGTRLLVL.

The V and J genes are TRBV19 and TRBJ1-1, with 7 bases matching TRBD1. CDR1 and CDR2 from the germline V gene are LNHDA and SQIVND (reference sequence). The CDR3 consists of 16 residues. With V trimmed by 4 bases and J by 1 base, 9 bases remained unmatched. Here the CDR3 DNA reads TGTGCCAGTAGTAGTCTCCTGACAGGGAGGAACACTGAAGCTTTCTTT. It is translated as CASSSLLTGRNTEAFF.

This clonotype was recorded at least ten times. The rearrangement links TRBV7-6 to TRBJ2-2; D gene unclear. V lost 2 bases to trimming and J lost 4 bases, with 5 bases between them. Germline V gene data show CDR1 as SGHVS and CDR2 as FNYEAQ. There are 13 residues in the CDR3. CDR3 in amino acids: CASSLSGTGELFF. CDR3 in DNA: TGTGCCAGCAGCTTATCCGGCACCGGGGAGCTGTTTTTT.

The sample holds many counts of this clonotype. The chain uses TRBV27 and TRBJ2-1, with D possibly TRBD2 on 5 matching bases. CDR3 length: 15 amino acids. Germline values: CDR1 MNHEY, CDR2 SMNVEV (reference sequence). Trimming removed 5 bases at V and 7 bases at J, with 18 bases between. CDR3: CASSKATTLGNEQFF. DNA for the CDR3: TGTGCCAGCAGTAAGGCGACTACCCTAGGGAATGAGCAGTTCTTC.

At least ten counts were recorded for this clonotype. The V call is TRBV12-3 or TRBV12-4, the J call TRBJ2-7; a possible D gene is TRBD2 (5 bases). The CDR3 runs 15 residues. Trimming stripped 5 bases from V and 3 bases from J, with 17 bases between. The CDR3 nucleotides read TGTGCCAGCAGTCCGCACGGACTGAGGAACTACGAGCAGTACTTC. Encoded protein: CASSPHGLRNYEQYF.

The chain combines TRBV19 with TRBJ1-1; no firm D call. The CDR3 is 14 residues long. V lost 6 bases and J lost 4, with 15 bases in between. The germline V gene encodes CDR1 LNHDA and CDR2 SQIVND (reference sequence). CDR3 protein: CASSSPTWSTEAFF. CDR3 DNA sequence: TGTGCCAGTAGCAGCCCGACGTGGAGCACTGAAGCTTTCTTT.

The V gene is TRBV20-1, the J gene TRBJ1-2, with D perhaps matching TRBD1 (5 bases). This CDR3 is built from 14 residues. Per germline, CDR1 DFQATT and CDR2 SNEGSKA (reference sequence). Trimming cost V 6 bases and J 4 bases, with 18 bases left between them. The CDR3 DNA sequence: TGCAGTGCGCCAGGGAGCTTCTCCTTCTATGGCTACACCTTC. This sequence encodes CSAPGSFSFYGYTF.

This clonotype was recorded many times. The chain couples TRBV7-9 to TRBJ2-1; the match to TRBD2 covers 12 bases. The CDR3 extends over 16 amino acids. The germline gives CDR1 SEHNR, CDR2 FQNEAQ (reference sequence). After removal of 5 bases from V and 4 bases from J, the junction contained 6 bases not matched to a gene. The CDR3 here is CASSPGLAGTYNEQFF. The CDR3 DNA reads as TGTGCCAGCAGCCCAGGACTAGCGGGGACGTACAATGAGCAGTTCTTC. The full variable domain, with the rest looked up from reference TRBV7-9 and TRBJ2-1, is DTGVSQNPRHKITKRGQNVTFRCDPISEHNRLYWYRQTLGQGPEFLTYFQNEAQLEKSRLLSDRFSAERPKGSFSTLEIQRTEQGDSAMYLCASSPGLAGTYNEQFFGPGTRLTVL.

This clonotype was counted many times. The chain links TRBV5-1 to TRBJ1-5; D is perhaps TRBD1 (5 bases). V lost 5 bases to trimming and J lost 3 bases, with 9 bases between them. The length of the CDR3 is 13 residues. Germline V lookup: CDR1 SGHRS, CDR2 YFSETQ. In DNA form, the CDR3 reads TGCGCCAGCAGTCAGGGCGACAATCAGCCCCAGCATTTT. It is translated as CASSQGDNQPQHF.

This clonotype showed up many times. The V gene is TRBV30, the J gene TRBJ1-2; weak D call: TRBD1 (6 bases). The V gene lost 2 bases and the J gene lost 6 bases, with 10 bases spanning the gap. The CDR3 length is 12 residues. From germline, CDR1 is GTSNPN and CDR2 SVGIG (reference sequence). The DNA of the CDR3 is TGTGCCTGGAGTAGACAGGCGAATGGCTACACCTTC. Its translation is CAWSRQANGYTF. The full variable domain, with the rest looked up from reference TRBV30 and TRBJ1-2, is SQTIHQWPATLVQPVGSPLSLECTVEGTSNPNLYWYRQAAGRGLQLLFYSVGIGQISSEVPQNLSASRPQDRQFILSSKKLLLSDSGFYLCAWSRQANGYTFGSGTRLTVV.

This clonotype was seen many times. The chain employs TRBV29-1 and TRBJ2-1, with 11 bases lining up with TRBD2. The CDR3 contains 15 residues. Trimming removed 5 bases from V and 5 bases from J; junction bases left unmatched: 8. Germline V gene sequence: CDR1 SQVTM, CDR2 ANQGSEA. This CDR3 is CSVLRRLAGNNEQFF. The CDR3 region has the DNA TGCAGCGTTCTCCGGCGACTAGCGGGGAACAATGAGCAGTTCTTC.

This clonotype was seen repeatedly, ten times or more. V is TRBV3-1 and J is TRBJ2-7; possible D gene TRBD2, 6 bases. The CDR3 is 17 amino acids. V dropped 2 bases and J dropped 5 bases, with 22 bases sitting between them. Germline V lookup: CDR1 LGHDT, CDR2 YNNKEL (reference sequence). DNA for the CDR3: TGTGCCAGCAGCCAAATTGGCCGGAGGGCGAGTGGTGACGAGCAGTACTTC. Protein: CASSQIGRRASGDEQYF.

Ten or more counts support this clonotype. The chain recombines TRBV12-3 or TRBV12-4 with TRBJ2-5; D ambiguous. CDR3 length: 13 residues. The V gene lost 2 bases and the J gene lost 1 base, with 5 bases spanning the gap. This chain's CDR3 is CASSLQTQETQYF. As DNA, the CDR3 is TGTGCCAGCAGTTTACAGACCCAAGAGACCCAGTACTTC.

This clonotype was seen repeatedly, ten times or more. The DNA for the CDR3 is TGTGCCAGCAGTTCCCCGGGACTAGCGGGAGTTCAAGCCAAAAACATTCAGTACTTC. Its translation: CASSSPGLAGVQAKNIQYF. The chain couples TRBV6-5 to TRBJ2-4, with 14 bases aligning to TRBD2. The CDR3 sequence is 19 residues long. Trimming took 4 bases from V and 0 from J; bases not matched to a gene: 8. CDR1 MNHEY and CDR2 SVGAGI come from the germline V gene.

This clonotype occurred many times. The chain's CDR3 is CASSGGQGTNQPQHF. The CDR3 nucleotides are TGTGCCAGCAGCGGCGGACAGGGTACTAATCAGCCCCAGCATTTT. This chain uses TRBV9 with TRBJ1-5, with 8 bases aligning to TRBD1. The CDR3 consists of 15 residues. The V and J ends lost 3 bases and 4 bases, in that order; junction bases with no gene match: 6. CDR1 SGDLS and CDR2 YYNGEE come from the germline V gene.

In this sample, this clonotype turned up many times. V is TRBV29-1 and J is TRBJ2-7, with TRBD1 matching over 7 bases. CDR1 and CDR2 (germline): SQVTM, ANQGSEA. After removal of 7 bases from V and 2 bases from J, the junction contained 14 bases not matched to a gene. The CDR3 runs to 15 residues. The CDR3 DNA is TGCAGCGCTGTGCGTCGAGGGACAGCCGCCTACGAGCAGTACTTC. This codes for CSAVRRGTAAYEQYF.